This T cell receptor beta chain was found in a study of cytomegalovirus exposure and HLA in healthy donors. General study points: Segments of the TCR beta V type were, in most cases, productive about 90% or about 30% of the time in an earlier analysis.

Vbeta (60) and Jbeta (13) primers were used in the PCR. Assay: immunoSEQ multiplex PCR; the TCRdb copy retains only in-frame clones and omits some. The sample carries about 91,000 clones, roughly 60% recorded once. This clone was counted a single time. The antigen is unknown. Germline V lookup: CDR1 LNHDA, CDR2 SQIVND (reference sequence). This CDR3 is 15 amino acids long. Deletions cut 7 bases from V and 0 bases from J, with 15 bases between. Despite likely unrecorded immune exposures, the donors were nominally healthy at the time of sampling. The chain combines TRBV19 with TRBJ1-1, with D unclear. The sequenced material came from PBMCs. This receptor was obtained from a human donor in good health. For the CDR3, the DNA is TGTGCCAGTATTGGGAGCCCTCGTATGAACACTGAAGCTTTCTTT. This encodes CASIGSPRMNTEAFF.